These 25 T cell receptor beta chains were all obtained from the same sample, sequenced in a study of blood T cell repertoires in COVID-19. This table comes from immunoSEQ multiplex PCR, and its TCRdb copy is limited to in-frame clones, with some not included. The table records approximately 490,000 clones, about nine tenths of them present only once. Sequencing was done on a sample of PBMCs or T cells enriched from blood (not recorded which). These receptors all stem from a woman in her sixties or seventies who had recovered from COVID-19.

The chain is built from TRBV24-1 and TRBJ2-1; tentatively, D is TRBD1 (5 bases). V was trimmed by 2 bases and J by 4 bases, leaving 8 bases between them. The germline V gene has CDR1 KGHDR and CDR2 SFDVKD. This CDR3 has 14 amino acids. The CDR3 bases are TGTGCCACCAGTGATTCGAGACAGTACAATGAGCAGTTCTTC. Encoded protein: CATSDSRQYNEQFF.

The J gene is TRBJ2-1, the V gene TRBV12-3 or TRBV12-4; weak D call: TRBD1 (6 bases). Trimming left V 3 bases short and J 9 bases short, with 12 bases between. CDR3 length equals 13 residues. CDR3 in DNA: TGTGCCAGCAGTTTTTTCAGGGGAAGTGAGCAGTTCTTC. It translates to CASSFFRGSEQFF.

V usage is TRBV29-1 and J usage is TRBJ1-4; 7 bases match TRBD1. Per the germline V gene, CDR1 is SQVTM and CDR2 is ANQGSEA. Trimming took 4 bases from V and 2 from J; bases not matched to a gene: 4. The CDR3 has 14 amino acids. CDR3 protein: CSVGPTGTNEKLFF. CDR3 bases: TGCAGCGTTGGACCGACAGGGACTAATGAAAAACTGTTTTTT.

In this sample, this clone turned up many times. The rearrangement links TRBV7-7 to TRBJ2-2, with 8 positions matching TRBD2. The CDR3 has 15 amino acids. CDR1 SSHAT and CDR2 FNYEAQ come from the germline V gene (reference sequence). After removal of 4 bases from V and 3 bases from J, the junction contained 4 bases not matched to a gene. CDR3 protein: CASSSGGRDTGELFF. CDR3 sequence (DNA): TGTGCCAGCAGCTCGGGGGGGCGTGACACCGGGGAGCTGTTTTTT. The full variable domain, its missing parts supplied by reference TRBV7-7 and TRBJ2-2, is GAGVSQSPRYKVTKRGQDVTLRCDPISSHATLYWYQQALGQGPEFLTYFNYEAQPDKSGLPSDRFSAERPEGSISTLTIQRTEQRDSAMYRCASSSGGRDTGELFFGEGSRLTVL.

This clone was recorded only once. The chain carries TRBV27 and TRBJ2-2, with TRBD2 matching 15 bases. The CDR3 length is 18 residues. The germline CDR1 and CDR2 sequences are MNHEY and SMNVEV (reference sequence). V lost 2 bases to trimming and J lost 5 bases; unmatched junction nucleotides: 6. CDR3 region: CASSLGTSGGRSTGELFF. CDR3 bases: TGTGCCAGCAGTTTAGGGACTAGCGGGGGGCGGAGTACCGGGGAGCTGTTTTTT.

The gene calls are TRBV6-5 and TRBJ2-7, with D uncertain. There are 12 residues in the CDR3. CDR1 is MNHEY and CDR2 is SVGAGI in the germline V gene. V was clipped by 6 bases and J by 5 bases, with 11 bases between them. In DNA form, the CDR3 reads TGTGCCAGCAGGAGTAGTGCTAACGAGCAGTACGTC. Its translation is CASRSSANEQYV.

The CDR3 here is CASSQDPLRGNTIYF. The CDR3 nucleotides read TGCGCCAGCAGCCAAGACCCCCTGAGGGGAAACACCATATATTTT. V gene TRBV4-1 combines with J gene TRBJ1-3; D gene unclear. The CDR3 loop spans 15 amino acids. Trimming removed 0 bases at V and 4 bases at J, with 10 bases between. Germline V lookup: CDR1 MGHRA, CDR2 YSYEKL.

The chain couples TRBV3-1 (or the pseudogene TRBV3-2) to TRBJ2-1, with 12 bases fitting TRBD2. Germline values: CDR1 LGHDT, CDR2 YNNKEL (reference sequence). This CDR3 has 20 residues. The V segment lost 1 base and the J segment 1 base; nucleotides outside the gene matches: 11. CDR3 bases: TGTGCCAGCAGCCAAGCCCTTGGACTAGCGGGGTGGGGGTCCTACAATGAGCAGTTCTTC. This translates into CASSQALGLAGWGSYNEQFF.

The gene calls are TRBV3-1 (or the pseudogene TRBV3-2) and TRBJ1-1; D perhaps matches TRBD1 (5 bases). The V end was cut by 0 bases, the J end by 5 bases, with 10 bases between. The germline gives CDR1 LGHDT, CDR2 YNNKEL (reference sequence). CDR3 size: 14 residues. CDR3 in DNA: TGTGCCAGCAGCCAAGAGGGGGGAGAGACTGAAGCTTTCTTT. Protein product: CASSQEGGETEAFF.

This clone showed up just a few times. The chain couples TRBV28 to TRBJ1-4; D is uncertain. Deletions cut 4 bases from V and 0 bases from J, with 6 bases between. From germline, CDR1 is MDHEN and CDR2 SYDVKM. This CDR3 contains 14 residues. The CDR3 is CASSSPATNEKLFF. The CDR3 DNA is TGTGCCAGCAGTTCCCCTGCAACTAATGAAAAACTGTTTTTT. Full variable domain (missing parts from reference TRBV28 and TRBJ1-4): DVKVTQSSRYLVKRTGEKVFLECVQDMDHENMFWYRQDPGLGLRLIYFSYDVKMKEKGDIPEGYSVSREKKERFSLILESASTNQTSMYLCASSSPATNEKLFFGSGTQLSVL.

The chain uses TRBV9 and TRBJ1-5; weak D call: TRBD1 (5 bases). The CDR3 is 17 amino acids. Germline V gene data show CDR1 as SGDLS and CDR2 as YYNGEE. Deletions cut 3 bases from V and 0 bases from J, with 16 bases between. The CDR3 DNA reads as TGTGCCAGCAGCGCACAGGCCGCTCGATATAGCAATCAGCCCCAGCATTTT. Translated, it gives CASSAQAARYSNQPQHF.

The gene calls are TRBV29-1 and TRBJ1-1; D ambiguous. Per germline, CDR1 SQVTM and CDR2 ANQGSEA. The CDR3 spans 13 residues. The V end was cut by 6 bases, the J end by 1 base, with 12 bases between. DNA of the CDR3: TGCAGCGTCGCACCCAGTTCGAACACTGAAGCTTTCTTT. It translates to CSVAPSSNTEAFF.

V and J are TRBV18 and TRBJ2-7; TRBD2 matches at 14 bases. The CDR3 runs to 18 residues. Trimming at V came to 4 bases and at J to 0 bases, leaving 8 bases not matched to a gene. The germline V gene has CDR1 KGHSH and CDR2 LQKENI. In DNA form, the CDR3 reads TGTGCCAGCTCACTCACCGGACTAGCGGGGGGATACTCCTACGAGCAGTACTTC. Translating gives CASSLTGLAGGYSYEQYF.

The chain uses TRBV5-1 and TRBJ1-2; 9 nucleotides line up with TRBD1. V lost 0 bases, J lost 0 bases, and 3 bases stayed unmatched. The CDR3 totals 16 residues. Germline assignment: CDR1 SGHRS and CDR2 YFSETQ. The CDR3 sequence is CASSLAGTGTNYGYTF. The CDR3 bases are TGCGCCAGCAGCTTGGCCGGGACAGGGACTAACTATGGCTACACCTTC.

The gene calls are TRBV4-1 and TRBJ1-5; TRBD1 matches 8 bases. J lost 5 bases, V lost 4 bases, and 4 bases had no gene match. CDR3 length: 14 amino acids. The germline gives CDR1 MGHRA, CDR2 YSYEKL. The chain's CDR3 is CASSRTGWDQPQHF. CDR3 sequence (DNA): TGCGCCAGCAGCCGGACAGGGTGGGATCAGCCCCAGCATTTT.

The chain links TRBV4-1 to TRBJ2-2; 12 bases fit TRBD2. Trimming cost V 4 bases and J 7 bases; bases outside gene matches: 4. Per germline, CDR1 MGHRA and CDR2 YSYEKL. The CDR3 runs 15 residues. CDR3 nucleotides: TGCGCCAGCAGCCGGACTAGCGGGGAGGTCGGGGAGCTGTTTTTT. This sequence encodes CASSRTSGEVGELFF.

The chain joins TRBV5-1 to TRBJ2-2, with D possibly TRBD2 on 5 matching bases. CDR3 length equals 16 residues. V lost 0 bases and J 5 bases, leaving 14 bases between the germline ends. Germline-derived CDR1 and CDR2 are SGHRS and YFSETQ. CDR3 region: CASSLEVLALTGELFF. The DNA of the CDR3 is TGCGCCAGCAGCTTGGAAGTTTTAGCGTTGACCGGGGAGCTGTTTTTT.

The CDR3 sequence: CAISETLSDTEAFF. DNA for the CDR3: TGTGCCATCAGTGAGACCCTCTCGGACACTGAAGCTTTCTTT. The chain carries TRBV10-3 and TRBJ1-1; D is uncertain. Per germline, CDR1 ENHRY and CDR2 SYGVKD. V was cut by 2 bases and J by 3 bases, with 10 bases left in between. The CDR3 spans 14 residues.

The chain links TRBV18 to TRBJ1-5; D possibly corresponds to TRBD1 (5 bases). Trimming cost V 6 bases and J 0 bases, with 9 bases left between them. This CDR3 comprises 14 residues. Germline assignment: CDR1 KGHSH and CDR2 LQKENI. CDR3 nucleotide sequence: TGTGCCAGCTCGTTTGGGGCTAGCAATCAGCCCCAGCATTTT. It encodes CASSFGASNQPQHF.

The chain joins TRBV30 to TRBJ1-5, with TRBD1 identical over 7 bases. Germline V gives CDR1 GTSNPN, CDR2 SVGIG (reference sequence). The J segment lost 0 bases and the V segment lost 1 base, leaving 3 bases of the junction unmatched. The CDR3 runs to 15 residues. The CDR3 region has the DNA TGTGCCTGGAGTGGGGGACAGCATAGCAATCAGCCCCAGCATTTT. The encoded protein is CAWSGGQHSNQPQHF.

This clone turned up a few times. The chain couples TRBV2 to TRBJ1-4; 7 bases match TRBD1. The CDR3 is 15 residues long. Germline V gene sequence: CDR1 SNHLY, CDR2 FYNNEI. J gave up 3 bases and V 7 bases, and 8 bases lay outside the gene matches. This chain's CDR3 is CASNRDSLANEKLFF. The CDR3 DNA sequence: TGTGCCAGCAATCGGGACAGCCTAGCTAATGAAAAACTGTTTTTT.

The rearrangement uses TRBV7-2 and TRBJ2-7, with D perhaps matching TRBD1 (6 bases). V shed 3 bases and J shed 2 bases, with 14 bases lying between them. The V gene's germline CDR1 is SGHTA and CDR2 FQGNSA. CDR3 length: 15 residues. The CDR3 nucleotides read TGTGCCAGCAGCTTGGGGTGGACAGTAACCTACGAGCAGTACTTC. The encoded protein is CASSLGWTVTYEQYF.

The sample holds a few counts of this clone. The chain is built from TRBV29-1 and TRBJ1-1; TRBD1 is a possible D gene (6 bases). V gave up 6 bases and J gave up 1 base, with 15 bases separating them. This CDR3 has 14 residues. Germline V lookup: CDR1 SQVTM, CDR2 ANQGSEA. For the CDR3, the DNA is TGCAGCGTCTCCGCCGGGACAACGAACACTGAAGCTTTCTTT. Translation gives CSVSAGTTNTEAFF.

V usage is TRBV9 and J usage is TRBJ2-2; a possible D gene is TRBD2 (6 bases). The CDR3 has 15 amino acids. Germline V lookup: CDR1 SGDLS, CDR2 YYNGEE. V dropped 9 bases and J dropped 5 bases, with 20 bases sitting between them. The CDR3 loop reads CATSQAGLPTGELFF. For the CDR3, the DNA is TGTGCCACCTCACAGGCGGGGCTCCCTACCGGGGAGCTGTTTTTT.

This clone was recorded a few times. The gene calls are TRBV6-5 and TRBJ2-7; D is possibly TRBD2 (7 bases). This CDR3 spans 15 amino acids. Germline assignment: CDR1 MNHEY and CDR2 SVGAGI. V lost 8 bases and J lost 1, with 18 bases in between. In nucleotides, the CDR3 is TGTGCCAGCGGCAGGGGAGGGGGGGGTTCCTACGAGCAGTACGTC. Translation gives CASGRGGGGSYEQYV.